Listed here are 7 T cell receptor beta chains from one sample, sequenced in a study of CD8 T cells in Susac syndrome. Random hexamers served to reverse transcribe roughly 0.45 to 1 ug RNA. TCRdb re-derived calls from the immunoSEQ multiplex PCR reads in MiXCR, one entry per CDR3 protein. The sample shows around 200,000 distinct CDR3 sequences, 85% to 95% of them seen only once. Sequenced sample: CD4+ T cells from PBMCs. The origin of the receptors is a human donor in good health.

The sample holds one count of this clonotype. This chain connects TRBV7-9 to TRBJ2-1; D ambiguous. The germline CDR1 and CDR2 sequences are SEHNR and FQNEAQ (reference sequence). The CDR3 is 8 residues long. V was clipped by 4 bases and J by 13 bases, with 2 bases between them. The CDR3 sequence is CASSSQFF. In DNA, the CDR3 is TGTGCCAGCAGCTCTCAGTTCTTC.

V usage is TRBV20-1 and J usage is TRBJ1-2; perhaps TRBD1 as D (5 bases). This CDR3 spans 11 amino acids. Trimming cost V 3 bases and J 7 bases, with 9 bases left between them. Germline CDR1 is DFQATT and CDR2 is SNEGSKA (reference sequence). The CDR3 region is CSASPGRGYTF. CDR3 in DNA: TGCAGTGCTAGCCCGGGGCGTGGCTACACCTTC.

The CDR3 bases are TGTGCCAGCCTGGGAGGCGGACAAACCTACGAGCAGTACTTC. This translates into CASLGGGQTYEQYF. This chain joins TRBV6-1 and TRBJ2-7, with a possible D match to TRBD2 (6 bases). Germline V lookup: CDR1 MNHNS, CDR2 SASEGT. Trimming took 8 bases from V and 2 from J, leaving 16 bases between them. This CDR3 has 14 amino acids.

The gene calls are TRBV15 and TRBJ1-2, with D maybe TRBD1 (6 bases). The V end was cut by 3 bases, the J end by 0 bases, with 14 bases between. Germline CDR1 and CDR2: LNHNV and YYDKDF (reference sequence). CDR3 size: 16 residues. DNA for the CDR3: TGTGCCACCAGCAGGGAGCTGGACAGCTCTAACTATGGCTACACCTTC. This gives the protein CATSRELDSSNYGYTF.

CDR3 protein: CSALRDIASNQPQHF. CDR3 bases: TGCAGTGCCCTCCGGGACATAGCTAGCAATCAGCCCCAGCATTTT. V usage is TRBV20-1 and J usage is TRBJ1-5; D perhaps matches TRBD1 (6 bases). V was pared by 6 bases and J by 0 bases, with 15 bases between. This CDR3 is built from 15 residues. Germline-derived CDR1 and CDR2 are DFQATT and SNEGSKA (reference sequence).

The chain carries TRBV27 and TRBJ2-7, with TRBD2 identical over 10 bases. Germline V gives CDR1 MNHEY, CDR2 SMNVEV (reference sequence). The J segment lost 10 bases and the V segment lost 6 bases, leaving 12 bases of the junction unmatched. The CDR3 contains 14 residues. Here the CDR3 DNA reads TGTGCCAGCAGGCCAACCGTACTAGCGGGGCAACAGTACGTC. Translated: CASRPTVLAGQQYV.

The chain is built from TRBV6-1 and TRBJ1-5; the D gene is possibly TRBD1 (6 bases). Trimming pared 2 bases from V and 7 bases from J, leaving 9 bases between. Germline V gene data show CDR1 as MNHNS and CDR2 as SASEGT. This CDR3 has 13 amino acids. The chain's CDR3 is CASSENREQPQHF. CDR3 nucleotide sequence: TGTGCCAGCAGTGAAAACAGGGAGCAGCCCCAGCATTTT.